This entry lists 12 T cell receptor beta chains sequenced from one sample in a study of T cells in Graves' hyperthyroidism and ophthalmopathy. From RNA transcripts, TCR beta CDR3 regions were amplified. In the first-round RT-PCR of the TCR CDR3, the HTBI primer set was used. TCRdb reprocessed the multiplex PCR reads with MiXCR, giving one entry per CDR3 protein. In the table there are some 690,000 distinct CDR3 sequences, around 15% of which are singletons. The sequencing input was blood. The receptors shown here come from a man aged 50-59 years with Graves' hyperthyroidism.

This clonotype was seen a handful of times. The chain couples TRBV12-3 or TRBV12-4 to TRBJ1-5; D is undetermined. Trimming cost V 8 bases and J 0 bases, with 14 bases left between them. CDR3 length: 15 residues. Written as DNA, the CDR3 is TGTGCCAGCGTTCTACGGGCGGATAGCAATCAGCCCCAGCATTTT. Translation gives CASVLRADSNQPQHF.

This clonotype was detected many times. The chain is built from TRBV6-2 or TRBV6-3 and TRBJ2-1, with 14 bases identical to TRBD2. The V segment lost 0 bases and the J segment 9 bases; nucleotides outside the gene matches: 1. Germline V gene data show CDR1 as MNHEY and CDR2 as SVGEGT. The CDR3 has 15 residues. The CDR3 reads CASSYSGLAGAEQFF. The DNA for the CDR3 is TGTGCCAGCAGTTACTCGGGACTAGCGGGAGCTGAGCAGTTCTTC.

This sequence joins TRBV24-1 and TRBJ2-5, with no clear D. V was shortened by 4 bases and J by 3 bases, with 11 bases between the two germline ends. CDR3 length: 14 amino acids. CDR1 KGHDR and CDR2 SFDVKD come from the germline V gene. CDR3 protein: CATSDPRTEETQYF. CDR3 DNA sequence: TGTGCCACCAGTGACCCTCGGACGGAAGAGACCCAGTACTTC.

This clonotype was seen ten or more times. J is TRBJ2-7 and V is TRBV12-3 or TRBV12-4, with 11 bases that match TRBD2. V shed 3 bases, J shed 7 bases, and the junction held 11 bases outside the gene matches. The CDR3 spans 16 residues. In DNA form, the CDR3 reads TGTGCCAGCAGTTTTCCCTTACTAGCGGGAGCGGGAGAGCAGTACTTC. Translation: CASSFPLLAGAGEQYF.

The gene calls are TRBV20-1 and TRBJ2-6, with D possibly being TRBD1 (6 bases). The CDR3 has 20 amino acids. V was pared by 0 bases and J by 0 bases, with 21 bases between. The germline gives CDR1 DFQATT, CDR2 SNEGSKA (reference sequence). CDR3 amino acids: CSARDQSLGQSTSGANVLTF. In nucleotides, the CDR3 is TGCAGTGCTAGAGATCAGTCACTCGGACAGTCAACCTCTGGGGCCAACGTCCTGACTTTC.

This clonotype was seen repeatedly, ten times or more. The V call is TRBV30, the J call TRBJ1-4, with 7 bases aligning to TRBD1. Germline V gene data show CDR1 as GTSNPN and CDR2 as SVGIG (reference sequence). CDR3 length equals 13 residues. V lost 1 base to trimming and J lost 7 bases; unmatched junction nucleotides: 3. The CDR3 protein is CAWSATGAEKLFF. CDR3 bases: TGTGCCTGGAGTGCCACAGGGGCTGAAAAACTGTTTTTT.

This clonotype was detected many times. This chain connects TRBV19 to TRBJ2-7; a weak D match, TRBD2 (5 bases). The CDR3 has 13 amino acids. Germline CDR1 and CDR2: LNHDA and SQIVND (reference sequence). V shed 5 bases and J shed 5 bases, with 13 bases lying between them. The CDR3 spells CASSWGENDEQYF. The CDR3 DNA reads TGTGCCAGTAGTTGGGGAGAAAACGACGAGCAGTACTTC.

There are a few counts of this clonotype. The gene calls are TRBV6-2 or TRBV6-3 and TRBJ2-1; D gene unclear. V was pared by 2 bases and J by 4 bases, with 3 bases between. In germline, CDR1 is MNHEY, CDR2 SVGEGT. This CDR3 is 12 amino acids long. This chain's CDR3 is CASSYNYNEQFF. The DNA for the CDR3 is TGTGCCAGCAGTTACAATTACAATGAGCAGTTCTTC.

This clonotype has a count of ten or more. The chain joins TRBV12-3 or TRBV12-4 to TRBJ1-2; D remains unclear. Trimming stripped 0 bases from V and 5 bases from J, with 10 bases between. This CDR3 contains 14 residues. In nucleotides, the CDR3 is TGTGCCAGCAGTTTAGCGGCGAGCTCATATGGCTACACCTTC. The encoded protein is CASSLAASSYGYTF.

This clonotype was recorded many times. The genes are TRBV28 and TRBJ2-5; 11 bases are shared with TRBD2. With 2 bases clipped from V and 3 bases from J, the junction kept 11 bases outside the gene matches. Per the germline V gene, CDR1 is MDHEN and CDR2 is SYDVKM. The CDR3 has 18 amino acids. The CDR3 nucleotides read TGTGCCAGCAGTTTAGGGTTAGCGGGAGGGCCAAGGGAAGAGACCCAGTACTTC. Its protein is CASSLGLAGGPREETQYF.

This clonotype has a handful of counts. The chain recombines TRBV4-1 with TRBJ1-2; D is unresolved. Germline V gene sequence: CDR1 MGHRA, CDR2 YSYEKL. Trimming shortened V by 0 bases and J by 7 bases, and 15 bases separated the two germline ends. CDR3 size: 15 residues. The chain's CDR3 is CASSQEGGEMAGYTF. CDR3 in DNA: TGCGCCAGCAGCCAAGAAGGCGGCGAAATGGCTGGCTACACCTTC.

J is TRBJ1-1 and V is TRBV7-9; 7 bases are a match to TRBD1. V was pared by 4 bases and J by 1 base, with 6 bases of the junction left unmatched. This CDR3 region has 15 residues. The V gene's germline CDR1 is SEHNR and CDR2 FQNEAQ (reference sequence). DNA of the CDR3: TGTGCCAGCAGCTCCGGGGACAGAGCGAACACTGAAGCTTTCTTT. Residues: CASSSGDRANTEAFF. Complete variable domain (other parts from reference TRBV7-9 and TRBJ1-1): DTGVSQNPRHKITKRGQNVTFRCDPISEHNRLYWYRQTLGQGPEFLTYFQNEAQLEKSRLLSDRFSAERPKGSFSTLEIQRTEQGDSAMYLCASSSGDRANTEAFFGQGTRLTVV.